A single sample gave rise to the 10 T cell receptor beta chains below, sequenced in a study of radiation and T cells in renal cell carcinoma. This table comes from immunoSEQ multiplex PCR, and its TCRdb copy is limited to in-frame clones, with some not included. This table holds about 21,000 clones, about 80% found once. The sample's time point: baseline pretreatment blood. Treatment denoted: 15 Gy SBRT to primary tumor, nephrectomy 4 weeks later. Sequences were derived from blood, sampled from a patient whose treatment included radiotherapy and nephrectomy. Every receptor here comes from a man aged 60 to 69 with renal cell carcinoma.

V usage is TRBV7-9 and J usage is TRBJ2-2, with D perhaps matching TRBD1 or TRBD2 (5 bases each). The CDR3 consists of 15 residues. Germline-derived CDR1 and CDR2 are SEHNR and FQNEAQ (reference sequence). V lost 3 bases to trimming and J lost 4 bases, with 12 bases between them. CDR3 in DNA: TGTGCCAGCAGCTTCCTCGGGACGGGCACCGGGGAGCTGTTTTTT. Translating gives CASSFLGTGTGELFF.

The CDR3 region is CAWNLGTSYEQYF. In DNA, the CDR3 is TGTGCCTGGAATTTAGGGACGTCCTACGAGCAGTACTTC. The chain is built from TRBV30 and TRBJ2-5; D may match TRBD1 or TRBD2 (5 bases each). TRBJ2-7 explains the end of the DNA better; the J call may be wrong. The germline gives CDR1 GTSNPN, CDR2 SVGIG (reference sequence). The CDR3 runs 13 residues.

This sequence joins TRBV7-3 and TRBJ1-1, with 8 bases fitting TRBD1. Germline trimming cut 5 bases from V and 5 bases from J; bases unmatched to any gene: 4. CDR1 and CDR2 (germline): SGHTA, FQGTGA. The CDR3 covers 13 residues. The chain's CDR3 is CASSPGQGTEAFF. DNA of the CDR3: TGTGCCAGCAGCCCAGGACAGGGAACTGAAGCTTTCTTT.

DNA for the CDR3: TGTGCCAGCAGCTTGGTTGCTAGCGGTTACTACAATGAGCAGTTCTTC. Its protein product is CASSLVASGYYNEQFF. V usage is TRBV5-8 and J usage is TRBJ2-1, with 7 nucleotides matching TRBD2. The ends lost 0 bases at V and 3 bases at J; junction bases unmatched: 6. The CDR3 has 16 amino acids. The germline CDR1 and CDR2 sequences are SGHTS and YDEGEE. Looking up the rest from reference TRBV5-8 and TRBJ2-1 gives the full variable domain: EAGVTQSPTHLIKTRGQQATLRCSPISGHTSVYWYQQALGLGLQFLLWYDEGEERNRGNFPPRFSGRQFPNYSSELNVNALELEDSALYLCASSLVASGYYNEQFFGPGTRLTVL.

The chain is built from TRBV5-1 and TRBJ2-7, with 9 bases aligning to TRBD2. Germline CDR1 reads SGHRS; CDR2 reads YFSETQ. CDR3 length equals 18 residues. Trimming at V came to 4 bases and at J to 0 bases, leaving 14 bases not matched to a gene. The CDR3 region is CASSMGPTGTSNSYEQYF. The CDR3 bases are TGCGCCAGCAGCATGGGCCCAACCGGGACTAGCAACTCCTACGAGCAGTACTTC.

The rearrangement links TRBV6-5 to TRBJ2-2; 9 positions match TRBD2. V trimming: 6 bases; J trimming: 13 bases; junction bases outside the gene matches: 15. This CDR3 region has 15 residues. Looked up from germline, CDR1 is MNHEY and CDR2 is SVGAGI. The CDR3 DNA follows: TGTGCCAGCAGCCGCAGCGTGGTAGCGGGAGTAGGGCTGTTTTTT. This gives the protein CASSRSVVAGVGLFF.

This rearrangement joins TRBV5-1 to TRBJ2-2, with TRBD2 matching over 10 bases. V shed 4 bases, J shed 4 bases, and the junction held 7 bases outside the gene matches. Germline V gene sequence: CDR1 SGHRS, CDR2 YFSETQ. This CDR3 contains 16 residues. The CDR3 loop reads CASSNPGLAFTGELFF. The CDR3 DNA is TGCGCCAGCAGCAATCCGGGACTAGCGTTCACCGGGGAGCTGTTTTTT.

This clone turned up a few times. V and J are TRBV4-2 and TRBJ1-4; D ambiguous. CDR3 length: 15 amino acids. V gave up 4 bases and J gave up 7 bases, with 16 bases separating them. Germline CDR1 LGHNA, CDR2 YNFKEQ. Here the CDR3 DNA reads TGTGCCAGCAGCCCGGATAGATCATCCGGTGAAAAACTGTTTTTT. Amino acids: CASSPDRSSGEKLFF.

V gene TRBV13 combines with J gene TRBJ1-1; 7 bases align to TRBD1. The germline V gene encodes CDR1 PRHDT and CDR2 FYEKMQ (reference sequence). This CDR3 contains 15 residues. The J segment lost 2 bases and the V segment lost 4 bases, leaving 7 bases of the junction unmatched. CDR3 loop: CASSSRDSRNTEAFF. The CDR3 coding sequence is TGTGCCAGCAGCTCCCGGGACAGTCGCAACACTGAAGCTTTCTTT. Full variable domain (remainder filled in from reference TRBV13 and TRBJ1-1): AAGVIQSPRHLIKEKRETATLKCYPIPRHDTVYWYQQGPGQDPQFLISFYEKMQSDKGSIPDRFSAQQFSDYHSELNMSSLELGDSALYFCASSSRDSRNTEAFFGQGTRLTVV.

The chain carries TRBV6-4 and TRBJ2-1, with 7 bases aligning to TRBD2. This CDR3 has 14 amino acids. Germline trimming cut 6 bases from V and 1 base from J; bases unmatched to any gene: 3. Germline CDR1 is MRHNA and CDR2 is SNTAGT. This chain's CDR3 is CASRPSGSYNEQFF. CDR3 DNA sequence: TGTGCCAGCAGACCTAGCGGATCCTACAATGAGCAGTTCTTC.